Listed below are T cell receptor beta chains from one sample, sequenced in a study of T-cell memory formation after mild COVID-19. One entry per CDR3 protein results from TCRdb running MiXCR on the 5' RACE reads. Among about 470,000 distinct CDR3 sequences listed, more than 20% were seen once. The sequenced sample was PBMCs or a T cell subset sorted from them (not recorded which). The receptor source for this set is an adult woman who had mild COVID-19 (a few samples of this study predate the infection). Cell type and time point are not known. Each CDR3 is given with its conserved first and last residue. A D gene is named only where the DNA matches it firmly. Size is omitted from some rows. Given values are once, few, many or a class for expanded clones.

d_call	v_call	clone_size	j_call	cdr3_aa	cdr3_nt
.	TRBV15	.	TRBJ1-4	CATGFSRDSEKLFF	TGTGCCACCGGCTTCAGCAGAGATTCTGAAAAACTGTTTTTT
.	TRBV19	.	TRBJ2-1	CASSIGRGYEQFF	TGTGCCAGTAGTATAGGAAGGGGCTATGAGCAGTTCTTC
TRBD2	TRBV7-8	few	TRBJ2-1	CASSLRASGTHNEQFF	TGTGCCAGCAGCTTAAGGGCTAGCGGGACCCACAATGAGCAGTTCTTC
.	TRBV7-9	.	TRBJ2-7	CASSLASPEQYF	TGTGCCAGCAGCTTAGCTAGTCCCGAGCAGTACTTC
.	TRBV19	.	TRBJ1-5	CASNKELYSNQPQHF	TGTGCCAGTAATAAGGAACTATATAGCAATCAGCCCCAGCATTTT
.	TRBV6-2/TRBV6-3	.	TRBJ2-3	CASSSRGGSSTDTQYF	TGTGCCAGCAGTTCTCGAGGGGGATCTAGCACAGATACGCAGTATTTT
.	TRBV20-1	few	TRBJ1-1	CSARRGVNTEAFF	TGCAGTGCACGGAGGGGCGTAAACACTGAAGCTTTCTTT
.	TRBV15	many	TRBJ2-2	CATSGPEGRTGKDTGELFF	TGTGCCACCAGCGGACCGGAGGGGCGAACAGGGAAGGACACCGGGGAGCTGTTTTTT
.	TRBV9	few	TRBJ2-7	CASSVTGTVTYEQYF	TGTGCCAGCAGCGTAACCGGGACGGTGACCTACGAGCAGTACTTC
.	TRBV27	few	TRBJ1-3	CASSLSNGYSGNTIYF	TGTGCCAGCAGTTTATCGAACGGATACTCTGGAAACACCATATATTTT
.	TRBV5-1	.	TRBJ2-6	CASSRGPGSGANVLTF	TGCGCCAGCAGCCGGGGGCCAGGGTCTGGGGCCAACGTCCTGACTTTC
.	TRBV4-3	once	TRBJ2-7	CASSQDLRTGFSYEQYF	TGCGCCAGCAGCCAAGATTTAAGGACGGGATTCTCCTACGAGCAGTACTTC
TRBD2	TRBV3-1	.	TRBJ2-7	CASSKRPLAGVTYEQYF	TGTGCCAGCAGCAAACGCCCACTAGCGGGCGTTACCTACGAGCAGTACTTC
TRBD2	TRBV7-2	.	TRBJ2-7	CASSRSGGLDEQYF	TGTGCCAGCAGCCGTAGCGGGGGGCTCGACGAGCAGTACTTC
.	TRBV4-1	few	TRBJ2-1	CASNQGIDNEQFF	TGCGCCAGCAACCAAGGGATCGACAATGAGCAGTTCTTC
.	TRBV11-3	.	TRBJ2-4	CASRTSSQENIQYF	TGTGCCAGCAGAACATCGAGTCAGGAAAACATTCAGTACTTC
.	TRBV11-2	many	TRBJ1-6	CASSLGSSYNSPLHF	TGTGCCAGCAGCTTAGGGAGCTCCTATAATTCACCCCTCCACTTT
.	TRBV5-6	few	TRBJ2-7	CASSLGRHYEQYF	TGTGCCAGCAGCTTAGGACGCCACTACGAGCAGTACTTC
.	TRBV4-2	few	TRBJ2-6	CASSSDTRGAGANVLTF	TGTGCCAGCAGTTCTGATACGAGGGGGGCTGGGGCCAACGTCCTGACTTTC
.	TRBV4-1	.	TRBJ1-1	CASSQDRGGTEAFF	TGCGCCAGCAGCCAAGACAGGGGAGGCACTGAAGCTTTCTTT
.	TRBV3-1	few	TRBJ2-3	CASSQETQGTDTQYF	TGTGCCAGCAGCCAAGAGACTCAGGGAACAGATACGCAGTATTTT
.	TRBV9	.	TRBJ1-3	CASSAHGTPEATIYF	TGTGCCAGCAGCGCCCACGGGACACCTGAAGCTACCATATATTTT
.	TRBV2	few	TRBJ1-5	CASSEALSRQESQPQHF	TGTGCCAGCAGTGAAGCGCTTAGTAGACAGGAGTCACAGCCCCAGCATTTT
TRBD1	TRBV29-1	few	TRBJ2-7	CSVKLGTGVAEQYF	TGCAGCGTTAAATTGGGGACAGGGGTCGCCGAGCAGTACTTC
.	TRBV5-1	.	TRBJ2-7	CASSLAQGSAYEQYF	TGCGCCAGCAGCTTAGCACAGGGTTCAGCCTACGAGCAGTACTTC
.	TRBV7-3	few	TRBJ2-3	CASSPQGYRTDTQYF	TGTGCCAGCAGCCCCCAGGGCTACCGCACAGATACGCAGTATTTT
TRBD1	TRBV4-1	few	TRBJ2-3	CASSQGPGQGTDTQYF	TGCGCCAGCAGCCAAGGACCGGGACAGGGCACAGATACGCAGTATTTT
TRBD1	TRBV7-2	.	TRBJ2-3	CASSLQGEADTQYF	TGTGCCAGCAGCCTACAGGGGGAGGCAGATACGCAGTATTTT